The T cell receptor beta chain described here comes from a study of post-analysis software for immune sequencing data. Regarding the study as a whole: Controls showed lower frequencies than patients for 4 or 5 TRBV segments, and TRBV5-6, TRBV5-1 and TRBV20-1 were among these.

Of note for this clonotype: Its antigen is as yet unknown.

Researchers reported that TCR beta cDNA libraries carried unique molecular identifiers. Using its own MiXCR run on the PCR reads, TCRdb lists one record per CDR3 protein. The data show fewer than 850,000 distinct CDR3 sequences, about 43% seen once. CDR3 size: 15 residues. Germline V lookup: CDR1 MNHEY, CDR2 SMNVEV (reference sequence). V was clipped by 1 base and J by 4 bases, with 14 bases between them. The sequence came from a girl aged 5-17 years with multiple sclerosis. Material for sequencing was blood. The rearrangement uses TRBV27 and TRBJ2-7; perhaps D is TRBD1 or TRBD2 (5 bases each). The CDR3 nucleotides are TGTGCCAGCAGTTTATTCGCGAGGGGTCCATACGAGCAGTACTTC. Its translation: CASSLFARGPYEQYF.